One and the same sample provided the 13 T cell receptor beta chains below, sequenced in a study of identical twins. TCRdb redid the calling of the 5' RACE reads with MiXCR, one entry per CDR3 protein. The table lists 500,000 to 550,000 distinct CDR3 sequences, 20% to 25% of them singletons, with 0.91% in the top ten. This sample also belongs to another study, concerning T cells expressing NK-cell markers.

The sequencing input was CD4+ T cells sorted from blood. The receptors here all came from a woman between 18 and 29 years old in good health.

Many counts were recorded for this clonotype. Here the CDR3 DNA reads TGTGCCAGCAGCTTTAACAGATTTAACTATGGCTACACCTTC. As protein: CASSFNRFNYGYTF. This sequence joins TRBV7-2 and TRBJ1-2, with no clear D. Trimming shortened V by 3 bases and J by 1 base, and 9 bases separated the two germline ends. CDR1 is SGHTA, CDR2 FQGNSA, per germline. The CDR3 has 14 residues. Filled out from reference TRBV7-2 and TRBJ1-2, the complete variable domain reads GAGVSQSPSNKVTEKGKDVELRCDPISGHTALYWYRQSLGQGLEFLIYFQGNSAPDKSGLPSDRFSAERTGGSVSTLTIQRTQQEDSAVYLCASSFNRFNYGYTFGSGTRLTVV.

The chain carries TRBV20-1 and TRBJ2-7; 8 positions match TRBD2. The trim removed 6 bases at V and 1 base at J, leaving 11 bases unmatched. The germline CDR1 and CDR2 sequences are DFQATT and SNEGSKA (reference sequence). The CDR3 runs 15 residues. The DNA of the CDR3 is TGCAGTGCCCCCCGAGCGGGAGCTGTGTCCTACGAGCAGTACTTC. It yields the protein CSAPRAGAVSYEQYF.

The rearrangement links TRBV5-1 to TRBJ2-7, with 7 bases fitting TRBD2. Looked up from germline, CDR1 is SGHRS and CDR2 is YFSETQ. This CDR3 is built from 15 residues. With V trimmed by 2 bases and J by 3 bases, 8 bases remained unmatched. CDR3 DNA sequence: TGCGCCAGCAGCTTAGCCCTGCGGGAGTTCTACGAGCAGTACTTC. Translated: CASSLALREFYEQYF.

The V and J genes are TRBV11-2 and TRBJ2-3; D may be TRBD2 (6 bases). V gave up 8 bases and J gave up 4 bases, with 16 bases separating them. CDR1 SGHAT and CDR2 FQNNGV come from the germline V gene. The CDR3 totals 14 residues. This CDR3 reads CASGGVGQPDTQYF. As DNA, the CDR3 is TGTGCCAGCGGCGGGGTCGGCCAGCCAGATACGCAGTATTTT.

The genes are TRBV20-1 and TRBJ2-1; D gene uncertain. Germline assignment: CDR1 DFQATT and CDR2 SNEGSKA (reference sequence). Trimming removed 2 bases from V and 8 bases from J, with 10 bases in between. The CDR3 consists of 12 residues. The chain's CDR3 is CSARSSVDEQFF. DNA for the CDR3: TGCAGTGCTAGAAGTTCAGTGGATGAGCAGTTCTTC.

The table lists this clonotype with a few counts. CDR3 in DNA: TGCAGCGTAGCGGGACAGCAGAACACTGAAGCTTTCTTT. Translated: CSVAGQQNTEAFF. V usage is TRBV29-1 and J usage is TRBJ1-1; 7 nucleotides agree with TRBD1. V trimming: 6 bases; J trimming: 1 base; junction bases outside the gene matches: 5. This CDR3 is 13 amino acids long. Germline loops: CDR1 SQVTM, CDR2 ANQGSEA. Complete variable domain (other parts from reference TRBV29-1 and TRBJ1-1): SAVISQKPSRDICQRGTSLTIQCQVDSQVTMMFWYRQQPGQSLTLIATANQGSEATYESGFVIDKFPISRPNLTFSTLTVSNMSPEDSSIYLCSVAGQQNTEAFFGQGTRLTVV.

This clonotype was detected only a few times. This sequence joins TRBV10-3 and TRBJ2-1; the match to TRBD2 covers 9 bases. With V trimmed by 9 bases and J by 4 bases, 4 bases remained unmatched. The germline V gene has CDR1 ENHRY and CDR2 SYGVKD. CDR3 length: 13 amino acids. This chain's CDR3 is CAIRLADYNEQFF. The CDR3 DNA is TGTGCCATTCGACTAGCGGATTACAATGAGCAGTTCTTC.

This clonotype was counted between two and nine times. The chain recombines TRBV29-1 with TRBJ1-6; D uncertain. The CDR3 has 13 amino acids. Per the germline V gene, CDR1 is SQVTM and CDR2 is ANQGSEA. The V end lost 5 bases, the J end lost 0 bases, and 5 bases lay between the germline ends. The CDR3 nucleotides read TGCAGCGTTATGAGCTCCTATAATTCACCCCTCCACTTT. Protein product: CSVMSSYNSPLHF.

V is TRBV10-3 and J is TRBJ2-7, with D possibly being TRBD1 (5 bases). This CDR3 spans 14 amino acids. The germline V gene has CDR1 ENHRY and CDR2 SYGVKD. V was pared by 11 bases and J by 2 bases, with 19 bases between. The CDR3 sequence is CAVGALTDPYEQYF. The CDR3 DNA sequence: TGTGCCGTTGGGGCCCTCACCGATCCCTACGAGCAGTACTTC.

J is TRBJ2-3 and V is TRBV11-2, with D possibly called TRBD1 or TRBD2 (5 bases each). Germline V gene data show CDR1 as SGHAT and CDR2 as FQNNGV. With 5 bases removed from V and 10 bases from J, the gap between germline ends came to 16 bases. The CDR3 is made up of 13 amino acids. The CDR3, as DNA: TGTGCCAGCAGCGCAAATGAGGGGCAGGCGCAGTATTTT. Amino acid sequence: CASSANEGQAQYF.

This rearrangement joins TRBV9 to TRBJ2-3; tentative D call: TRBD2 (5 bases). Trimming took 2 bases from V and 4 from J, leaving 11 bases between them. Germline V gene data show CDR1 as SGDLS and CDR2 as YYNGEE. The CDR3 has 14 residues. The CDR3 coding sequence is TGTGCCAGCAGCGTTGTAGGGAGAGCAGATACGCAGTATTTT. Amino acid sequence: CASSVVGRADTQYF.

This clonotype has a handful of counts. The V gene is TRBV12-3 or TRBV12-4, the J gene TRBJ2-5; 9 bases line up with TRBD1. With V trimmed by 6 bases and J by 0 bases, 5 bases remained unmatched. The CDR3 contains 15 residues. CDR3 sequence reads: CASRATGGYQETQYF. CDR3 coding DNA: TGTGCCAGCAGGGCGACAGGGGGGTACCAAGAGACCCAGTACTTC.

This chain links TRBV10-3 with TRBJ2-1, with D uncertain. There are 13 residues in the CDR3. Trimming cost V 2 bases and J 5 bases, with 7 bases left between them. Germline V lookup: CDR1 ENHRY, CDR2 SYGVKD. The CDR3 protein is CAISESRNNEQFF. The CDR3 DNA reads as TGTGCCATCAGTGAGAGCAGAAACAATGAGCAGTTCTTC.